The sequence of this T cell receptor (beta chain) was determined in a study of regulatory T cells in long-lasting Graves disease. CDR3 length: 14 amino acids. With V trimmed by 5 bases and J by 7 bases, 10 bases remained unmatched. Germline assignment: CDR1 LNHDA and CDR2 SQIVND (reference sequence). Time point noted: persistent/refractory GD, antithyroid drugs over 5 years with positive TRAb. Preparation of the TCR library used RNA extracted from PBMCs. Arm-PCR of CDR3 regions and iRepertoire HTBI primers were used to build TCR beta libraries. As processed by the authors: Samples revealed 62 TRBV and approximately 15 TRBJ segments. TCRdb reprocessed the multiplex PCR reads with MiXCR, giving one entry per CDR3 protein. V and J calls and clone size were set by TCRdb, not the authors. The data show some 370,000 distinct CDR3 sequences, less than 25% seen once.

Specimen: peripheral blood mononuclear cells (PBMCs), collected when the disease was refractory, from a patient treated with antithyroid drugs. This chain connects TRBV19 to TRBJ2-5; 7 bases map to TRBD2. This receptor was identified in a female donor with Graves disease. The CDR3, as DNA: TGTGCCAGTAGTTTAGCGGGCTCGCGTGGGACCCAGTACTTC. Its translation: CASSLAGSRGTQYF.